This T cell receptor beta chain was sequenced in a study of shared clonotypes between healthy human individuals. Clones were read by immunoSEQ multiplex PCR, and TCRdb kept only the in-frame ones, dropping some. The sample has approximately 1.5 million clones; around 98.5% are singletons. The CDR3 consists of 17 residues. Trimming took 3 bases from V and 0 from J, leaving 18 bases between them. Germline V gene sequence: CDR1 KGHSH, CDR2 LQKENI. Each of the donors was a healthy adult who was HIV-negative and had not had a recent acute infection or vaccination. Researchers partitioned CD4+ cells into CD45RA+ naive and CD45RA-negative memory subsets.

The chain links TRBV18 to TRBJ2-7; weak D call: TRBD2 (7 bases). Specimen: naive CD4+ T cells sorted from blood. Subset given: CD45RA+ positively selected. The clonotype originates from a man aged 30-40 years in good health. The CDR3 here is CASSPGEWGGGSYEQYF. In nucleotides, the CDR3 is TGTGCCAGCTCACCCGGCGAGTGGGGAGGGGGCTCCTACGAGCAGTACTTC.